Each of the 19 T cell receptor beta chains below was sequenced from the same sample in a study of blood T cell repertoires in COVID-19. Sequencing was performed with immunoSEQ multiplex PCR; in TCRdb, only in-frame clones are kept and a portion is missing. The repertoire holds under 150,000 clones, 85% seen once, with roughly a tenth in the top ten. The material sequenced was peripheral blood. The receptors were sampled from a man of 80 years or more with acute or convalescent COVID-19.

The rearrangement links TRBV4-2 to TRBJ1-1; TRBD1 is a possible D gene (6 bases). The germline V gene has CDR1 LGHNA and CDR2 YNFKEQ. The CDR3 covers 14 residues. The V and J ends lost 4 bases and 5 bases respectively, with 14 bases between them. This chain's CDR3 is CASSLGTQETEAFF. CDR3 nucleotides: TGTGCCAGCAGCCTCGGGACACAGGAGACTGAAGCTTTCTTT.

This rearrangement joins TRBV10-2 to TRBJ1-5; possible D gene TRBD1, 6 bases. The V gene lost 3 bases and the J gene lost 3 bases, with 12 bases spanning the gap. The CDR3 has 15 amino acids. Germline lookup yields CDR1 WSHSY and CDR2 SAAADI. This CDR3 is CASSDMDRLNQPQHF. CDR3 DNA: TGCGCCAGCAGTGATATGGACAGACTCAATCAGCCCCAGCATTTT.

The chain carries TRBV19 and TRBJ2-7; the D is unclear. The CDR3 sequence is 13 residues long. Germline V gives CDR1 LNHDA, CDR2 SQIVND (reference sequence). Trimming pared 2 bases from V and 0 bases from J, leaving 5 bases between. The CDR3 DNA is TGTGCCAGTAGTATAAGAGACTCCTACGAGCAGTACTTC. As protein: CASSIRDSYEQYF.

This chain joins TRBV10-3 and TRBJ1-1, with TRBD1 matching 9 bases. V was clipped by 4 bases and J by 4 bases; unmatched bases: 4. The CDR3 is 14 residues long. The V gene's germline CDR1 is ENHRY and CDR2 SYGVKD. The CDR3 nucleotides read TGTGCCATCAGTGGGGACAGGGTAGGCACTGAAGCTTTCTTT. Amino acid sequence: CAISGDRVGTEAFF.

The chain carries TRBV29-1 and TRBJ1-6; 11 bases are shared with TRBD1. The length of the CDR3 is 13 residues. The germline gives CDR1 SQVTM, CDR2 ANQGSEA. V trimming: 6 bases; J trimming: 8 bases; junction bases outside the gene matches: 3. The CDR3 reads CSVGDRGDSPLHF. The DNA for the CDR3 is TGCAGCGTGGGGGACAGGGGGGATTCACCCCTCCACTTT.

The chain recombines TRBV3-1 (or the pseudogene TRBV3-2) with TRBJ1-2; 7 bases are shared with TRBD1. Unmatched junction bases numbered 3, after V lost 4 bases and J lost 4 bases. Germline V gene sequence: CDR1 LGHDT, CDR2 YNNKEL (reference sequence). CDR3 size: 13 residues. CDR3 sequence (DNA): TGTGCCAGCAGCCGCCAGGGGGGCTATGGCTACACCTTC. Translated: CASSRQGGYGYTF.

The rearrangement joins TRBV3-1 (or the pseudogene TRBV3-2) to TRBJ1-1; a weak D match, TRBD1 (5 bases). This CDR3 contains 14 residues. Germline V gene lookup returns CDR1 LGHDT and CDR2 YNNKEL (reference sequence). The V end lost 7 bases, the J end lost 0 bases, and 12 bases lay between the germline ends. CDR3: CASTRQPMNTEAFF. The DNA of the CDR3 is TGTGCCAGCACCCGACAGCCGATGAACACTGAAGCTTTCTTT.

The V and J genes are TRBV6-4 and TRBJ2-1; 10 bases agree with TRBD2. This CDR3 comprises 12 residues. Per germline, CDR1 MRHNA and CDR2 SNTAGT. Germline trimming cut 6 bases from V and 10 bases from J; bases unmatched to any gene: 3. The CDR3 sequence: CASSRTSGEQFF. In nucleotides, the CDR3 is TGTGCCAGCAGCCGGACTAGCGGCGAGCAGTTCTTC.

The chain links TRBV4-1 to TRBJ1-1; 7 nucleotides line up with TRBD1. Trimming cost V 3 bases and J 3 bases; bases outside gene matches: 4. In germline, CDR1 is MGHRA, CDR2 YSYEKL. The CDR3 spans 14 residues. The CDR3 bases are TGCGCCAGCAGCCACGACAGGGACTACACTGAAGCTTTCTTT. Protein: CASSHDRDYTEAFF.

This clone was observed a single time. The genes are TRBV19 and TRBJ2-3, with D tentatively TRBD2 (6 bases). Germline V gene lookup returns CDR1 LNHDA and CDR2 SQIVND (reference sequence). Trimming took off 1 base at V and 8 bases at J, with 16 bases between the two ends. The CDR3 covers 15 residues. In DNA form, the CDR3 reads TGTGCCAGTAGTATAGGGGGGGTCCAAAGCGGTACGCAGTATTTT. Translation: CASSIGGVQSGTQYF.

Comments on this clone: The junction does not match germline at one end; this may be a read error. V usage is TRBV11-2 and J usage is TRBJ1-1; 8 bases match TRBD1. CDR1 and CDR2 (germline): SGHAT, FQNNGV. The CDR3 runs 14 residues. CDR3 protein: CASSLVQGDTEAFF. The DNA for the CDR3 is TGTGCCAGCAGTTTAGTACAGGGGGACACTGAAGCTTTCTTT.

This clone has more than one count but fewer than ten. This chain connects TRBV3-1 (or the pseudogene TRBV3-2) to TRBJ1-2, with 9 bases matching TRBD1. Trimming took 1 base from V and 4 from J; bases not matched to a gene: 13. The CDR3 length is 18 residues. The V gene's germline CDR1 is LGHDT and CDR2 YNNKEL (reference sequence). CDR3 coding DNA: TGTGCCAGCAGCCAAGGCCTACAAGGGACAGGGCTGTCCTATGGCTACACCTTC. The encoded protein is CASSQGLQGTGLSYGYTF.

The CDR3: CATAWTGGAGGYTF. For the CDR3, the DNA is TGTGCCACCGCCTGGACAGGGGGCGCAGGCGGCTACACCTTC. The chain employs TRBV19 and TRBJ1-2; 11 positions match TRBD1. The CDR3 extends over 14 amino acids. Germline lookup yields CDR1 LNHDA and CDR2 SQIVND (reference sequence). V dropped 10 bases and J dropped 8; count of bases not matched to a gene: 12.

V is TRBV5-8 and J is TRBJ1-1; the D is unclear. CDR1 SGHTS and CDR2 YDEGEE come from the germline V gene. The CDR3 runs to 13 residues. The V end was cut by 0 bases, the J end by 1 base, with 4 bases between. CDR3 residues: CASSLGANTEAFF. CDR3 coding DNA: TGTGCCAGCAGCTTGGGAGCGAACACTGAAGCTTTCTTT.

The chain combines TRBV6-1 with TRBJ1-6, with 7 bases lining up with TRBD1. The germline gives CDR1 MNHNS, CDR2 SASEGT. Unmatched junction bases numbered 2, after V lost 1 base and J lost 5 bases. CDR3 length: 15 amino acids. This CDR3 is CASSEGGQNNSPLHF. CDR3 DNA: TGTGCCAGCAGTGAAGGGGGACAGAATAATTCACCCCTCCACTTT.

The chain recombines TRBV9 with TRBJ2-1; 11 positions agree with TRBD2. The germline gives CDR1 SGDLS, CDR2 YYNGEE. V trimming: 4 bases; J trimming: 4 bases; junction bases outside the gene matches: 7. The CDR3 is made up of 16 amino acids. CDR3 DNA: TGTGCCAGCAGCATATTAGCGGGAGGGTCTTACAATGAGCAGTTCTTC. Translation gives CASSILAGGSYNEQFF.

The chain combines TRBV18 with TRBJ1-1; no clear D. Germline V CDR1 and CDR2: KGHSH, LQKENI. V dropped 3 bases and J dropped 4 bases, with 12 bases sitting between them. This CDR3 region has 14 residues. The CDR3 DNA reads as TGTGCCAGCTCACCGATGGACCGGGGCACTGAAGCTTTCTTT. It encodes CASSPMDRGTEAFF.

This chain connects TRBV6-5 to TRBJ2-7, with 8 bases aligning to TRBD1. The CDR3 totals 13 residues. Germline assignment: CDR1 MNHEY and CDR2 SVGAGI. Trimming cost V 7 bases and J 2 bases; bases outside gene matches: 4. As DNA, the CDR3 is TGTGCCAGCACTCCAGGGGGCCCCTACGAGCAGTACTTC. Translated: CASTPGGPYEQYF.

This clone was recorded once. V gene TRBV28 combines with J gene TRBJ2-1; tentative D call: TRBD2 (5 bases). The germline CDR1 and CDR2 sequences are MDHEN and SYDVKM. The V end was cut by 7 bases, the J end by 0 bases, with 16 bases between. This CDR3 contains 16 residues. CDR3 loop: CASIPSRGSSYNEQFF. DNA for the CDR3: TGTGCCAGCATCCCCAGCCGGGGTAGCTCCTACAATGAGCAGTTCTTC. Full variable domain (rest looked up from reference TRBV28 and TRBJ2-1): DVKVTQSSRYLVKRTGEKVFLECVQDMDHENMFWYRQDPGLGLRLIYFSYDVKMKEKGDIPEGYSVSREKKERFSLILESASTNQTSMYLCASIPSRGSSYNEQFFGPGTRLTVL.